Shown below are 18 T cell receptor beta chains from a single sample sequenced in a study of HIV-infected patients and healthy controls (dated by TCRdb to the mid-2010s). Since whole blood was used without any cell fractionation, the repertoire reflected all peripheral T cells in unsorted form. Library prep was done by 5' RACE. Sequencer: Illumina MiSeq. Using SuperScript III with primers targeting the alpha and beta constant regions, approximately 500 ng of RNA was reverse transcribed. Separate libraries for the alpha and beta chains were generated through chain-specific third strand synthesis that incorporated multiplexing indices. In TCRdb, the public reads were trimmed at Q25 with fastp and aligned with MiXCR, with productive beta chains retained. Every entry covers one CDR3 protein and lists the most common genes and DNA from its rows. In this sample the table shows some 9,600 distinct CDR3 sequences, less than 11% of which occur a single time. In total, the top ten clones hold about 17% of the sample.

The material was blood, obtained before antiretroviral therapy. The receptors come from an adult with HIV infection.

This clonotype was observed many times. This chain links TRBV4-3 with TRBJ2-3; D unresolved. Trimming took 1 base from V and 0 from J, leaving 8 bases between them. CDR1 and CDR2 (germline): LGHNA, YSLEER. The length of the CDR3 is 15 residues. CDR3: CASSQVFQSTDTQYF. CDR3 DNA sequence: TGCGCCAGCAGCCAAGTGTTTCAGAGCACAGATACGCAGTATTTT.

This clonotype was counted ten times or more. The chain carries TRBV5-5 and TRBJ2-5; D not certain. Trimming took 5 bases from V and 1 from J, leaving 9 bases between them. Germline CDR1 is SGHKS and CDR2 is YYEKEE (reference sequence). This CDR3 has 13 residues. CDR3 residues: CASSAHSQETQYF. As DNA, the CDR3 is TGTGCCAGCAGTGCTCACAGCCAAGAGACCCAGTACTTC.

In this sample, this clonotype turned up many times. The chain uses TRBV7-2 and TRBJ2-7, with D possibly TRBD1 on 5 matching bases. Between the trimmed V and J ends, which lost 5 bases and 3 bases, there was a span of 11 bases. The CDR3 totals 13 residues. Germline CDR1 and CDR2: SGHTA and FQGNSA. CDR3 coding DNA: TGTGCCAGCAGCCTAGGGGTGAACTACGAGCAGTACTTC. As protein: CASSLGVNYEQYF. The whole variable domain, filled in from reference TRBV7-2 and TRBJ2-7, reads GAGVSQSPSNKVTEKGKDVELRCDPISGHTALYWYRQSLGQGLEFLIYFQGNSAPDKSGLPSDRFSAERTGGSVSTLTIQRTQQEDSAVYLCASSLGVNYEQYFGPGTRLTVT.

This clonotype has only a few counts. This chain links TRBV5-5 with TRBJ2-2; 8 nucleotides line up with TRBD1. The length of the CDR3 is 16 residues. V was pared by 1 base and J by 3 bases, with 5 bases of the junction left unmatched. CDR1 and CDR2 (germline): SGHKS, YYEKEE (reference sequence). CDR3: CASSLYTGQDTGELFF. CDR3 in DNA: TGTGCCAGCAGCTTGTATACGGGACAGGACACCGGGGAGCTGTTTTTT.

By sample fraction, this clonotype is medium-sized (0.01 to 0.1%). The V gene is TRBV27, the J gene TRBJ2-7; TRBD2 aligns across 8 bases. The CDR3 is made up of 13 amino acids. Germline trimming cut 6 bases from V and 7 bases from J; bases unmatched to any gene: 8. Germline CDR1 is MNHEY and CDR2 is SMNVEV (reference sequence). The CDR3, as DNA: TGTGCCAGCAGAATCACTAGCGGTGGGGAGCAGTACTTC. This translates into CASRITSGGEQYF.

This clonotype was observed at least ten times. The chain links TRBV6-2 or TRBV6-3 to TRBJ2-3, with D maybe TRBD2 (6 bases). In germline, CDR1 is MNHEY, CDR2 SVGEGT. V lost 5 bases, J lost 0 bases, and 18 bases lay in between. The CDR3 has 17 amino acids. Here the CDR3 DNA reads TGTGCCAGCAGTCCCGGGACTGTGACAGCCAGCACAGATACGCAGTATTTT. It yields the protein CASSPGTVTASTDTQYF.

This clonotype has a handful of counts. The chain is built from TRBV12-3 or TRBV12-4 and TRBJ2-7, with D tentatively TRBD1 (6 bases). Trimming stripped 6 bases from V and 1 base from J, with 13 bases between. The length of the CDR3 is 14 residues. Written as DNA, the CDR3 is TGTGCCAGCAGCCTTGGACAGATTTCCTACGAGCAGTACTTC. It encodes CASSLGQISYEQYF.

This clonotype occurred many times. The V and J genes are TRBV6-6 and TRBJ1-5; the D is unclear. The V and J ends lost 10 bases and 3 bases respectively, with 13 bases between them. Germline V gene data show CDR1 as MNHNY and CDR2 as SVGAGI (reference sequence). This CDR3 spans 13 amino acids. The CDR3 loop reads CATTGLNNQPQHF. CDR3 DNA sequence: TGTGCCACTACTGGACTGAACAATCAGCCCCAGCATTTT.

This clonotype has a count of ten or more. The chain links TRBV2 to TRBJ2-3; D possibly corresponds to TRBD2 (6 bases). The V and J ends lost 0 bases and 1 base respectively, with 14 bases between them. CDR1 SNHLY and CDR2 FYNNEI come from the germline V gene. CDR3 length: 17 residues. The CDR3 protein is CASSEALRASGTDTQYF. The DNA for the CDR3 is TGTGCCAGCAGTGAAGCGCTTAGGGCTAGCGGCACAGATACGCAGTATTTT.

V is TRBV18 and J is TRBJ2-7; 11 bases are shared with TRBD1. Trimming removed 3 bases from V and 4 bases from J; junction bases left unmatched: 5. The germline gives CDR1 KGHSH, CDR2 LQKENI. The CDR3 has 15 residues. DNA for the CDR3: TGTGCCAGCTCACCGGACAGGGGGCCTGAATACGAGCAGTACTTC. Protein: CASSPDRGPEYEQYF.

By sample fraction, this clonotype is medium-sized. The genes are TRBV28 and TRBJ2-7; D is unresolved. Deletions cut 6 bases from V and 4 bases from J, with 13 bases between. Germline V gives CDR1 MDHEN, CDR2 SYDVKM. The CDR3 runs to 13 residues. The CDR3 here is CASSSAVTYEQYF. The CDR3 DNA is TGTGCCAGCAGCTCGGCCGTTACGTACGAGCAGTACTTC.

This clonotype was seen ten or more times. The gene calls are TRBV7-3 and TRBJ1-2; 7 bases fit TRBD1. Germline CDR1 and CDR2: SGHTA and FQGTGA. The CDR3 runs to 13 residues. V dropped 6 bases and J dropped 8; count of bases not matched to a gene: 9. CDR3 in amino acids: CASRGTAEEGYTF. CDR3 sequence (DNA): TGTGCCAGCAGGGGGACAGCAGAGGAGGGCTACACCTTC.

This clonotype was found many times. The chain is built from TRBV20-1 and TRBJ2-7; D is uncertain. Germline CDR1 DFQATT, CDR2 SNEGSKA (reference sequence). CDR3 length: 14 residues. The V end lost 0 bases, the J end lost 3 bases, and 12 bases lay between the germline ends. CDR3 nucleotide sequence: TGCAGTGCTAGAGATTTTAGCCTTAGCTACGAGCAGTACTTC. Encoded protein: CSARDFSLSYEQYF.

The chain is built from TRBV5-5 and TRBJ2-2; 8 bases are a match to TRBD1. CDR1 SGHKS and CDR2 YYEKEE come from the germline V gene (reference sequence). Unmatched junction bases numbered 6, after V lost 4 bases and J lost 4 bases. The CDR3 runs to 15 residues. CDR3: CASSLGQAITGELFF. CDR3 coding DNA: TGTGCCAGCAGCCTGGGACAGGCGATCACCGGGGAGCTGTTTTTT.

At least ten counts were recorded for this clonotype. V gene TRBV20-1 combines with J gene TRBJ2-5, with 9 bases identical to TRBD1. Per the germline V gene, CDR1 is DFQATT and CDR2 is SNEGSKA (reference sequence). The CDR3 contains 14 residues. Unmatched junction bases numbered 4, after V lost 0 bases and J lost 5 bases. The CDR3 here is CSARDGQGRETQYF. The DNA of the CDR3 is TGCAGTGCTAGAGATGGACAGGGGCGGGAGACCCAGTACTTC.

The chain carries TRBV5-1 and TRBJ2-1, with 16 bases that match TRBD2. The CDR3 runs 15 residues. CDR1 is SGHRS and CDR2 is YFSETQ in the germline V gene. V dropped 4 bases and J dropped 9; count of bases not matched to a gene: 4. The CDR3 DNA is TGCGCCAGCAGCGGGACTAGCGGGGGGGAGGCTGAGCAGTTCTTC. Protein: CASSGTSGGEAEQFF.

The chain is built from TRBV7-7 and TRBJ2-5, with a possible D match to TRBD1 (7 bases). Germline V gene data show CDR1 as SSHAT and CDR2 as FNYEAQ (reference sequence). The CDR3 has 16 amino acids. V was trimmed by 5 bases and J by 2 bases, leaving 18 bases between them. Written as DNA, the CDR3 is TGTGCCAGCAGCCAGGGGGGCATCAGGGGGCAAGAGACCCAGTACTTC. Translated: CASSQGGIRGQETQYF.

This clonotype was counted at least ten times. The chain uses TRBV7-6 and TRBJ2-3; 16 nucleotides align to TRBD2. CDR3 length: 20 residues. V trimming: 4 bases; J trimming: 2 bases; junction bases outside the gene matches: 12. The V gene's germline CDR1 is SGHVS and CDR2 FNYEAQ. The CDR3 here is CASSSGPGTSGRAPTDTQYF. CDR3 coding DNA: TGTGCCAGCAGCTCGGGTCCCGGGACTAGCGGGAGGGCCCCCACAGATACGCAGTATTTT.